A selection of T cell receptor beta chains follows, all from one sample in a study of cytomegalovirus exposure and HLA in healthy donors. TCRdb's copy holds only in-frame clones and misses some; the assay was immunoSEQ multiplex PCR. The data contain 99,000 or so clones, more than 60% of them singletons. The sample was PBMCs. The source of these receptors is a man aged 25 to 45 in good health and CMV-seronegative. Both conserved end residues are part of each CDR3. D genes are given only for firm matches.

v_call d_call cdr3_aa
TRBV21-1 NA CASSKVPRQGMSSNQPQHF
TRBV28 NA CASSFLVAGGGNTQYF
TRBV27 NA CASSLSSGVGQPQHF
TRBV7-2 NA CASSLGGGNNQPQHF
TRBV21-1 NA CASSIWDRAETYEQYF
TRBV28 TRBD2 CASSPLAGGNNEQFF
TRBV5-8 NA CASSLVPSPVGTQYF
TRBV6-1 NA CASSEDSDRSYNSPLHF
TRBV7-6 TRBD1 CASSIRTGEGTQYF
TRBV28 TRBD1 CAASDRGIGEQYF
TRBV4-1 NA CASSVGQTANYGYTF
TRBV4-1 NA CASSQTEMNTEAFF
TRBV2 NA CASSEFGPEAFF
TRBV5-1 NA CASSLSRGDEQYF
TRBV7-6 TRBD2 CASSPTSGRVTNEQFF
TRBV5-6 TRBD1 CASSSLRDRDGVDEKLFF
TRBV30 NA CAWKPVRGLHGAGYTF
TRBV14 NA CASSQMVVAGGTHEQYF
TRBV19 NA CASSIEQGSNQPQHF
TRBV6-1 TRBD1 CASTPLGTANTEAFF
TRBV30 NA CAWSGTFYGYTF
TRBV5-1 NA CASSSDGGSNQPQHF
TRBV28 TRBD2 CASTSGRETQYF
TRBV15 NA CATSRDLTALRGGNTIYF
TRBV4-2 TRBD1 CASSPLVGTGVATGELFF
TRBV5-1 NA CASSRERQETQYF
TRBV7-6 NA CASSAVQGLNMNTEAFF
TRBV30 TRBD2 CAWSPGGDTQYF
TRBV5-1 NA CASSTGGVSQIGYTF
TRBV11-2 NA CASSLGGSFYGYTF
TRBV6-5 NA CASSYSTSLYQETQYF
TRBV9 NA CASSVTPGQVMNTEAFF
TRBV4-2 TRBD2 CASSQYGGQREKLFYEQYF
TRBV15 TRBD1 CATSRYGTDVYNEQFF
TRBV5-1 NA CASKRVLSTDTQYF
TRBV9 TRBD1 CASSVKGQNNEQFF